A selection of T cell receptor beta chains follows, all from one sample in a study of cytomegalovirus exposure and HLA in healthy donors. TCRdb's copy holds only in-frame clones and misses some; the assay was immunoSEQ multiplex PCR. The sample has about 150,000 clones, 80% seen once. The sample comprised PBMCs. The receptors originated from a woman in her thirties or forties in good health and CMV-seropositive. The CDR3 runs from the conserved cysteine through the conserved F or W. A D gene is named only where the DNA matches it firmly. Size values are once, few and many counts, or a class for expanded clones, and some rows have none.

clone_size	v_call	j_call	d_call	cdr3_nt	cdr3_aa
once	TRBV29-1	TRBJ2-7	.	TGCAGCGTTCAAAGAAACGGAAAAGCGGGCGAAACCTACGAGCAGTACTTC	CSVQRNGKAGETYEQYF
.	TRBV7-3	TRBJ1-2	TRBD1	TGTGCCAGCAGCCAGGAAGGACAGGGGAACTATGGCTACACCTTC	CASSQEGQGNYGYTF
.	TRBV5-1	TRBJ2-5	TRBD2	TGCGCCAGCAGCCAGACTGGACTAGCGCCCGGTCAAGAGACCCAGTACTTC	CASSQTGLAPGQETQYF
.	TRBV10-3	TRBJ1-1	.	TGTGCCATCAGTGACGGGTTTTTCGGCAGCACTGAAGCTTTCTTT	CAISDGFFGSTEAFF
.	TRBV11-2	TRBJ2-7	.	TGTGCCAGCAGCTCGGCGGACGAGCAGTACTTC	CASSSADEQYF
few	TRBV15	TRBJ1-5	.	TGTGCCACCAGCAGTGACACAGGGTACCCAGGTCAGCCCCAGCATTTT	CATSSDTGYPGQPQHF
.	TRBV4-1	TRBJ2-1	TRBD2	TGCGCCAGCAGCCACAACACTGGCAGCGGGGATGAGCAGTTCTTC	CASSHNTGSGDEQFF
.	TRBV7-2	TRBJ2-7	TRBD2	TGTGCCAGCAGCTTAGCGGCTAGCGGGACTTCCTACGAGCAGTACTTC	CASSLAASGTSYEQYF
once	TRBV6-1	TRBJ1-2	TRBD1	TGTGCCAGCAGGGCGGACAGGACTTCTTTCTATGGCTACACCTTC	CASRADRTSFYGYTF
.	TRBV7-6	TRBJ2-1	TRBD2	TGTGCCAGCAGCTTAGAGGGCGGCGGGGGTCTAGCGGGGAATGAGCAGTTCTTC	CASSLEGGGGLAGNEQFF
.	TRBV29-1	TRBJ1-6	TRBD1	TGCAGCGTTGCCGACGGACAGGGATCACCCCTCCACTTT	CSVADGQGSPLHF
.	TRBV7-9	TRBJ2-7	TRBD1	TGTGCCAGCAGCCAGGGACAGGGTCTCGACGAGCAGTACTTC	CASSQGQGLDEQYF
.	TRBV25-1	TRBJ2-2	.	TGTGCCAGCAGTGATATGTTTCTAGGGGAGCTGTTTTTT	CASSDMFLGELFF
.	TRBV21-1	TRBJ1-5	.	TGTGCCAGCATCGACAGGGAACGCGGGAACCAGCCCCAGCATTTT	CASIDRERGNQPQHF
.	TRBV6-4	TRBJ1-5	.	TGTGCCAGCAGTGAGGCTAGCAATCAGCCCCAGCATTTT	CASSEASNQPQHF
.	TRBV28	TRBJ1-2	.	TGTGCCAGCAGTGGGGCCGCATTGGGCAACTATGGCTACACCTTC	CASSGAALGNYGYTF
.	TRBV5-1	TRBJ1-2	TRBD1	TGCGCCAGCAGCTTGGCCGCCGGGACAGTGGGGCATGGCTACACCTTC	CASSLAAGTVGHGYTF
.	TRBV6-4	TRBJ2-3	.	TGTGCCAGCAGTAGAGGTATCACAGATACGCAGTATTTT	CASSRGITDTQYF
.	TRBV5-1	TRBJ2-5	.	TGCGCCAGCAGCTTGACAGGGGCGGGGGAGACCCAGTACTTC	CASSLTGAGETQYF
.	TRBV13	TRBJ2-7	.	TGTGCCAGCAGCCTCCGCTCCTACGAGCAGTACTTC	CASSLRSYEQYF
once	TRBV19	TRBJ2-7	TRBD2	TGTGCCAGTAGTCTCGGGCTAGCGGGACGCGAGCAGTACTTC	CASSLGLAGREQYF
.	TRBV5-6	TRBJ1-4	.	TGTGCCAGCAGCTTGGTGTCAGGGGACGGGGAAAAACTGTTTTTT	CASSLVSGDGEKLFF
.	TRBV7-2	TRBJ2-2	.	TGTGCCAGCCCAAAGACCGGGGTTAACACCGGGGAGCTGTTTTTT	CASPKTGVNTGELFF
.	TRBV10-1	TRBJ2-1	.	TGCGCCAGCAGTGACGGCGGGCTCGGATCCTACAATGAGCAGTTCTTC	CASSDGGLGSYNEQFF
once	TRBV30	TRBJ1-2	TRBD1	TGTGCCTGGGGACAGGGCGACTATGGCTACACCTTC	CAWGQGDYGYTF
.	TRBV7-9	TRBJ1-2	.	TGTGCCAGCAGCTTAGGGGGCGGCAGCTATGGCTACACCTTC	CASSLGGGSYGYTF
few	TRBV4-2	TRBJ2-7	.	TGTGCCAGCAGCCAAGAGAGGATCCTCTACGAGCAGTACTTC	CASSQERILYEQYF
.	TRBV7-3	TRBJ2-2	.	TGTGCCAGCAGCTATAGCGGTGCGAACACCGGGGAGCTGTTTTTT	CASSYSGANTGELFF
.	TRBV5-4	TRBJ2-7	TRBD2	TGTGCCAGCAGCTCTAGCGGGAGAAGCTCCTACGAGCAGTACTTC	CASSSSGRSSYEQYF
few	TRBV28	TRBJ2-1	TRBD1	TGTGCCAGCAGTTCTCACCGGACAGGGGGATCCCGTGGATCCTACAATGAGCAGTTCTTC	CASSSHRTGGSRGSYNEQFF
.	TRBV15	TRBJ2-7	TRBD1	TGTGCCACCAGCAAAACCGGGACAGGGCTCCACGAGCAGTACTTC	CATSKTGTGLHEQYF
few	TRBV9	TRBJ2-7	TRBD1	TGTGCCAGCAGCCCTACCGGGACAGGGGTTTACGAGCAGTACTTC	CASSPTGTGVYEQYF
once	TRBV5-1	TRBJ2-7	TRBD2	TGCGCCAGCAGCTTGGTAGCGGGAGAGTACGAGCAGTACTTC	CASSLVAGEYEQYF
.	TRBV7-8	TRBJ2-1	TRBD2	TGTGCCAGCAGCTTAGTGCCGGGACTAGTAAACAATGAGCAGTTCTTC	CASSLVPGLVNNEQFF
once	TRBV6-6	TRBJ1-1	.	TGTGCCAGCAGTTCCCAAGGACAGATGAACACTGAAGCTTTCTTT	CASSSQGQMNTEAFF
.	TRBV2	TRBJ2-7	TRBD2	TGTGCCAGCAGGCGGGAGTTCTCCTACGAGCAGTACTTC	CASRREFSYEQYF
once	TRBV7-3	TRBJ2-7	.	TGTGCCAGCAGCTTAATAGGGGACTCCTACGAGCAGTACTTC	CASSLIGDSYEQYF
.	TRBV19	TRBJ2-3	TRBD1	TGTGCCAGTAAGACAGGGGAAGCGGGAGATACGCAGTATTTT	CASKTGEAGDTQYF
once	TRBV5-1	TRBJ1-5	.	TGCGCCAGCAGCTCAGACCCGGGGGGGAATCAGCCCCAGCATTTT	CASSSDPGGNQPQHF
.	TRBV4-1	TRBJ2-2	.	TGCGCCAGCAGCCCCTCGGTGGGAGGCACCGGGGAGCTGTTTTTT	CASSPSVGGTGELFF
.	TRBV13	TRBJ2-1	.	TGTGCCAGCAGCCGAGGCGGGGACTTCAATGAGCAGTTCTTC	CASSRGGDFNEQFF
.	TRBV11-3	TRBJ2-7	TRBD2	TGTGCCAGCAGCATACTAGCGGGTTCCTACGAGCAGTACTTC	CASSILAGSYEQYF
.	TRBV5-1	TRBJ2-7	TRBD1	TGCGCCAGCAGCTTCTTCTCCGAGCGACAGGGGGACGAGCAGTACTTC	CASSFFSERQGDEQYF
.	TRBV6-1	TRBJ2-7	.	TGTGCCAGCAGTTCGGGAGATATTAATACCTACGAGCAGTACTTC	CASSSGDINTYEQYF
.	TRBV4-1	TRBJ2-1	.	TGCGCCAGCAGCCAAGGACAGTACAATGGGCAGTTCTTC	CASSQGQYNGQFF
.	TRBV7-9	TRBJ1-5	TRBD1	TGTGCCAGCAGCCGATGGACAGGGAGTAGCAATCAGCCCCAGCATTTT	CASSRWTGSSNQPQHF
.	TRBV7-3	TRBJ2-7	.	TGTGCCAGCAGCTTATTTCCCTCCCCCGCCTACGAGCAGTACTTC	CASSLFPSPAYEQYF
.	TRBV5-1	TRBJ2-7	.	TGCGCCAGCAGCTTCGCGCCGACAGGAACCAAGCCCTACGAGCAGTACTTC	CASSFAPTGTKPYEQYF
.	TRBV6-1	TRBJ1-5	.	TGTGCCAGCAGTGAAATCCAGGCGGGGTTTCAGCCCCAGCATTTT	CASSEIQAGFQPQHF
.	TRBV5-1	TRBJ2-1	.	TGCGCCAGCAGCTTGACTCTTAGTGAGCAGTTCTTC	CASSLTLSEQFF
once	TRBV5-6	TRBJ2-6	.	TGTGCCAGCAGCTTGGATTACTCTGGGGCCAACGTCCTGACTTTC	CASSLDYSGANVLTF
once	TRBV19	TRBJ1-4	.	TGTGCCAGTAGTACTCGGACGGGGAATCTTGAAAAACTGTTTTTT	CASSTRTGNLEKLFF